The T cell receptor beta chain under discussion was sequenced for a study of CD8+CD57+ T cells in acquired aplastic anemia. Across the whole study: Average DNA yield from sorted CD4+ and CD8+ cells was approximately 3 ug.

In its sample, this clonotype was seen a few times. Germline lookup yields CDR1 KGHDR and CDR2 SFDVKD. V dropped 4 bases and J dropped 7 bases, with 19 bases sitting between them. This CDR3 has 16 residues. Whoever was chosen for sequencing had shown CD8+CD57+ cell expansion by flow cytometry. Genomic DNA served as template for TCR beta VDJ and CDR3 profiling. TCRdb reprocessed the reads with MiXCR, giving one entry per CDR3 protein. The data hold 200,000 to 250,000 distinct CDR3 sequences, with approximately 60% observed a single time. Specimen: sorted CD4+, CD8+, or CD8+CD57+ T cells (not recorded which) from PBMCs. This receptor was identified in a human donor with aplastic anemia. The chain recombines TRBV24-1 with TRBJ2-1; D gene ambiguous. CDR3 residues: CATSDPGRLGSNEQFF. In DNA, the CDR3 is TGTGCCACCAGTGACCCTGGACGCCTTGGTAGTAATGAGCAGTTCTTC.